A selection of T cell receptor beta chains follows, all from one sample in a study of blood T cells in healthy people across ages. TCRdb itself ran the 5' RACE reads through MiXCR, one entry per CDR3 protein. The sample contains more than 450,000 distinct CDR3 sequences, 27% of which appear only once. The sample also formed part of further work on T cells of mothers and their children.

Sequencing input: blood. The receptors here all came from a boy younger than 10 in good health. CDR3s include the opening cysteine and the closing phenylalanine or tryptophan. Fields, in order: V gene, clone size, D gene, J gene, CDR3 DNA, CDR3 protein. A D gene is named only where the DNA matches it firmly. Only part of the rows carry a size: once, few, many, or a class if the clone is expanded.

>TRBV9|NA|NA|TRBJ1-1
TGTGCCAGCAGCGGGGGTGGGACCCTCACCACTGAAGCTTTCTTT
CASSGGGTLTTEAFF
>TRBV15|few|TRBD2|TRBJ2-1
TGTGCCACCAGCAGGACTAGCACCCACAATGAGCAGTTCTTC
CATSRTSTHNEQFF
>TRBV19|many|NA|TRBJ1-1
TGTGCCAGTAGTATAGATCTCGCCGGGAACACTGAAGCTTTCTTT
CASSIDLAGNTEAFF
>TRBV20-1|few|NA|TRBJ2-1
TGCAGTGCACGGGGGCACCTTAACAATGAGCAGTTCTTC
CSARGHLNNEQFF
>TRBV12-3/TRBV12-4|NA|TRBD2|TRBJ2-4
TGTGCCAGCAGCAACGGACTAGAAGATATTCAGTACTTC
CASSNGLEDIQYF
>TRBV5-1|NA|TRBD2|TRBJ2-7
TGCGCCAGCAGCCTCGGACTAGCGGGGGGGCCTGACGAGCAGTACTTC
CASSLGLAGGPDEQYF
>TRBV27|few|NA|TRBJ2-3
TGTGCCAGCAGCATCCAGGGGATCAGCACAGATACGCAGTATTTT
CASSIQGISTDTQYF
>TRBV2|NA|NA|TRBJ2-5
TGTGCCAGCAGTGACGGGAGCCAGACCCAGTACTTC
CASSDGSQTQYF
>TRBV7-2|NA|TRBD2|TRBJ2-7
TGTGCCAGCAGCCCTGGACTAGCGGGAGGGGGTGGGGGTACCTACGAGCAGTACTTC
CASSPGLAGGGGGTYEQYF
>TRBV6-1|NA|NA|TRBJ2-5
TGTGCCAGCAGCGACCCGGGACCAAGATATTTC
CASSDPGPRYF
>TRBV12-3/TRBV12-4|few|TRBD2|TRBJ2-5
TGTGCCAGCAGTTTAGGACTAGCGGGAGGAGTGTCGAAAGGAGAGACCCAGTACTTC
CASSLGLAGGVSKGETQYF
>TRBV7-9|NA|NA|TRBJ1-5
TGTGCCAGCAGCGATCATCAGCCCCAGCATTTT
CASSDHQPQHF
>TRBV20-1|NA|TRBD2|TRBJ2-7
TGCAGTGCTTTTACTATCGCGGGGGCCTACGAGCAGTACTTC
CSAFTIAGAYEQYF
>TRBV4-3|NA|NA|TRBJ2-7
TGCGCCAGCAGCCAAGTTGCGGGTCTCTCCTACGAGCAGTACTTC
CASSQVAGLSYEQYF
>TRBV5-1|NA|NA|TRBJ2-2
TGCGCCAGCAGCGTGACAGAGATGAACACCGGGGAGCTGTTTTTT
CASSVTEMNTGELFF
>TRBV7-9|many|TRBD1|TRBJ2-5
TGTGCCAGCAGCCGCTGGGACAGGGAAGAGACCCAGTACTTC
CASSRWDREETQYF
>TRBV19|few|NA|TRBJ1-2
TGTGCCAGTACAAGGGGGAACTATGGCTACACCTTC
CASTRGNYGYTF
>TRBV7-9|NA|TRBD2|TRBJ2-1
TGTGCCAGCAGCTTCTGGGGACTAGCGGGAATGCACAATGAGCAGTTCTTC
CASSFWGLAGMHNEQFF
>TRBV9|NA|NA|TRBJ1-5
TGTGCCAGCAGCGCAGGGAGTAGCAATCAGCCCCAGCATTTT
CASSAGSSNQPQHF
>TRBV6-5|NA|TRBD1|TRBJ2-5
TGTGCCAGCAGGCGGGGACAGGGTGTGGAGACCCAGTACTTC
CASRRGQGVETQYF
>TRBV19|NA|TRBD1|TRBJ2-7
TGTGCTACGGGACAGCCATACGAGCAGTACTTC
CATGQPYEQYF
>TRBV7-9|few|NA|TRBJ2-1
TGTGCCAGCAGCTCCTCGGATGGAGGGGACTACAATGAGCAGTTCTTC
CASSSSDGGDYNEQFF
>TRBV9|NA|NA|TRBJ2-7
TGTGCCAGCAGCCCCCTGGCGTCCCCTTGGCCCTACGAGCAGTACTTC
CASSPLASPWPYEQYF
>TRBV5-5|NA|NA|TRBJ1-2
TGTGCCAGCAGCTTGGTCGGACAGACACCCTATGGCTACACCTTC
CASSLVGQTPYGYTF
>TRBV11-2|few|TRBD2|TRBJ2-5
TGTGCCAGCAGGCTCAGCGGGGACTTGTTCTTC
CASRLSGDLFF
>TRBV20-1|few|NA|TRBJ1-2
TGCAGTGCTAGAGAAAGAGACTATGGCTACACCTTC
CSARERDYGYTF
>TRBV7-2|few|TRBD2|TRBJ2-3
TGTGCCAGCAGCTTAGTGGAGACTAGCGTGGATACGCAGTATTTT
CASSLVETSVDTQYF
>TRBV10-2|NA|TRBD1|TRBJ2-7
TGCGCCAGCAGTGAGACAAATGCCGGGACAGGGATCTACGAGCAGTACTTC
CASSETNAGTGIYEQYF
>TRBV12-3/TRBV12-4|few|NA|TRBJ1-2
TGTGCCAGCACCATTTCGACAGTCGGTGGCTACACCTTC
CASTISTVGGYTF
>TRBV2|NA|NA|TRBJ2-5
TGTGCCAGCATCGGACACCCGGTTGAAGAGACCCAGTACTTC
CASIGHPVEETQYF
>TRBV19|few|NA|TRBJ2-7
TGTGCCAGTAAGGGCACCAACTCCTACGAGCAGTACTTC
CASKGTNSYEQYF
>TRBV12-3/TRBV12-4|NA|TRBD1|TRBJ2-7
TGTGCCAGCAGTCGCCAACAGGGGAATTGGATCTACGAGCAGTACTTC
CASSRQQGNWIYEQYF
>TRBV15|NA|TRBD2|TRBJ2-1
TGTGCCACCAGCCCCCGCCCGGGACTAGCGGGAGGACCGTTCAATGAGCAGTTCTTC
CATSPRPGLAGGPFNEQFF
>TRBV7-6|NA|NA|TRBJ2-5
TGTGCCAGCAGCTTAGATATGACTCCGGGGGAGACCCAGTACTTC
CASSLDMTPGETQYF
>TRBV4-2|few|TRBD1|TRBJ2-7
TGTGCCAGCAGCCAAGCACGGGACAGGGTAAACTACGAGCAGTACTTC
CASSQARDRVNYEQYF
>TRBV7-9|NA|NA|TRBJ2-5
TGTGCCAGCGGCTACAACCGGGAAGGCCAAGAGACCCAGTACTTC
CASGYNREGQETQYF
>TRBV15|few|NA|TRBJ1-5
TGTGCCACCAGCAGAGACGGGGGGCTGGAGCCCCAGCATTTT
CATSRDGGLEPQHF
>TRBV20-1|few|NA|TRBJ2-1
TGCAGTGCCGACAGGCAGAGCTCCTACAATGAGCAGTTCTTC
CSADRQSSYNEQFF
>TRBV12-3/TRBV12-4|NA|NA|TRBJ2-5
TGTGCCAGCAGTTTCTTCCCCTCTGAGACCCAGTACTTC
CASSFFPSETQYF
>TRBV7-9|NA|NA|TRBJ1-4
TGTGCCAGCAGCTCGAACACAAGAAACGAAAAACTGTTTTTT
CASSSNTRNEKLFF
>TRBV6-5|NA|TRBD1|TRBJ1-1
TGTGCCAGCAGTTACCGCCGGGACAGGGGGCTCCCTGAAGCTTTCTTT
CASSYRRDRGLPEAFF
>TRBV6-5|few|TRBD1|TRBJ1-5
TGTGCCAGCAGACCCGGGACAGGGTTTCAGCCCCAGCATTTT
CASRPGTGFQPQHF
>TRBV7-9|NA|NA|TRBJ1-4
TGTGCCAGCAGCTTCGGGCTCCCCGAGGGGCTGTTTTTT
CASSFGLPEGLFF
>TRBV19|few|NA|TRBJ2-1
TGTGCCAGTAATTGGGACTACAATGAGCAGTTCTTC
CASNWDYNEQFF